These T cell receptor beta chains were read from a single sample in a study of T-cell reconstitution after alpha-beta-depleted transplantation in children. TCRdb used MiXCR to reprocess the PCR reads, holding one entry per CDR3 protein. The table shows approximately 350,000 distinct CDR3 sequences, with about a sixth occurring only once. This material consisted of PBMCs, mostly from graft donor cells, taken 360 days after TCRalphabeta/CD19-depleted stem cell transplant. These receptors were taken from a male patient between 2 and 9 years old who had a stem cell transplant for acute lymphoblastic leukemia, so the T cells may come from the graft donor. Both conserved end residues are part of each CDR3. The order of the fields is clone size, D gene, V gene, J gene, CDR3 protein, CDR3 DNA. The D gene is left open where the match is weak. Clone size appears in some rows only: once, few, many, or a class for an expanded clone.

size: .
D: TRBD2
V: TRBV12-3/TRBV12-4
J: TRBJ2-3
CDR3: CASSLESGRTDTQYF
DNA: TGTGCCAGCAGTTTAGAGAGCGGGAGGACAGATACGCAGTATTTT

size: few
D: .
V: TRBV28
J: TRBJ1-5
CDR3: CASSLDRNNQPQHF
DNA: TGTGCCAGCAGTTTGGACAGAAACAATCAGCCCCAGCATTTT

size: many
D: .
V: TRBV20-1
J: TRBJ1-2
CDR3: CSAFWARAYGYTF
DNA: TGCAGTGCTTTCTGGGCCCGCGCGTATGGCTACACCTTC

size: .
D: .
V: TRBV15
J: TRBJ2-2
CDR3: CAISRDLASGELFF
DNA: TGTGCCATCAGCAGAGATCTAGCATCCGGGGAGCTGTTTTTT

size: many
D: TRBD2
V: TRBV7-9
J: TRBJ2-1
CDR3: CASTVAEGGNEQFF
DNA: TGTGCCAGCACCGTGGCTGAGGGAGGGAATGAGCAGTTCTTC

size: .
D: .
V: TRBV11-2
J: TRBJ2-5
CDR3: CASSSQWGTETQYF
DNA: TGTGCCAGCAGCTCGCAATGGGGTACCGAGACCCAGTACTTC

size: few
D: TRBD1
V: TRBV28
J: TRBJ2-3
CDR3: CASSSSGTGVRDTQYF
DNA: TGTGCCAGCAGTTCATCCGGGACAGGGGTTCGAGATACGCAGTATTTT

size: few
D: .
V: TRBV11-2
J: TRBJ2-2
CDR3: CASRFRDEGTGELFF
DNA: TGTGCCAGCAGGTTCCGGGACGAGGGGACCGGGGAGCTGTTTTTT

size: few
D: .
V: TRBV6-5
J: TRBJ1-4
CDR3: CASSYGGSIGNEKLFF
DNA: TGTGCCAGCAGTTACGGCGGTTCAATCGGTAATGAAAAACTGTTTTTT

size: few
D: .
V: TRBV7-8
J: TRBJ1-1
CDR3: CASSLGVTEAFF
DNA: TGTGCCAGCAGCTTAGGGGTTACTGAAGCTTTCTTT

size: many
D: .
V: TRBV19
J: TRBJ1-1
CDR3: CAAGEILNTEAFF
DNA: TGTGCCGCGGGGGAGATCCTGAACACTGAAGCTTTCTTT

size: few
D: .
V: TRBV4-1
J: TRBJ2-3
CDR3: CASSRLGLLIDTQYF
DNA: TGCGCCAGCAGCCGCCTGGGACTCCTGATAGATACGCAGTATTTT

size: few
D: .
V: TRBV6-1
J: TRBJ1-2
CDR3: CASATAGGYTF
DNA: TGTGCCAGCGCTACAGCGGGGGGCTACACCTTC

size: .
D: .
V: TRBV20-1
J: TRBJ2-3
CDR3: CSASGTLSTDTQYF
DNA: TGCAGTGCTAGTGGGACACTTAGCACAGATACGCAGTATTTT

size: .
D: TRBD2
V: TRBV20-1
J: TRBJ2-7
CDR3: CSARGIRARTSGAKQYF
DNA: TGCAGTGCTAGGGGAATCAGGGCTCGGACTAGCGGAGCCAAGCAGTACTTC

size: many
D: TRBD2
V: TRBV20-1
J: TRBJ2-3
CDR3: CSARQTSGQDTQYF
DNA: TGCAGTGCTAGACAGACTAGCGGGCAAGATACGCAGTATTTT

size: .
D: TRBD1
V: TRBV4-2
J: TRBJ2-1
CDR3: CASSPAGQGYYNEQFF
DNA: TGTGCCAGCAGCCCAGCCGGACAGGGCTATTACAATGAGCAGTTCTTC